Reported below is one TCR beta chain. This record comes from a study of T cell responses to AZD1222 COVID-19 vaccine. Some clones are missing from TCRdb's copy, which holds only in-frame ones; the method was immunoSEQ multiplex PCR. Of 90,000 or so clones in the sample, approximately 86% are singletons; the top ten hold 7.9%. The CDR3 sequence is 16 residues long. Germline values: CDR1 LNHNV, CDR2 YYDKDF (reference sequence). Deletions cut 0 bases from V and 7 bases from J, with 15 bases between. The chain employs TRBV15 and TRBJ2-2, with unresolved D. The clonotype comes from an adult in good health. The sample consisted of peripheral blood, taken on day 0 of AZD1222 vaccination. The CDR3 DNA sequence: TGTGCCACCAGCAGAGATTTGGACCCTAGGTACGGGGAGCTGTTTTTT. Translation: CATSRDLDPRYGELFF.